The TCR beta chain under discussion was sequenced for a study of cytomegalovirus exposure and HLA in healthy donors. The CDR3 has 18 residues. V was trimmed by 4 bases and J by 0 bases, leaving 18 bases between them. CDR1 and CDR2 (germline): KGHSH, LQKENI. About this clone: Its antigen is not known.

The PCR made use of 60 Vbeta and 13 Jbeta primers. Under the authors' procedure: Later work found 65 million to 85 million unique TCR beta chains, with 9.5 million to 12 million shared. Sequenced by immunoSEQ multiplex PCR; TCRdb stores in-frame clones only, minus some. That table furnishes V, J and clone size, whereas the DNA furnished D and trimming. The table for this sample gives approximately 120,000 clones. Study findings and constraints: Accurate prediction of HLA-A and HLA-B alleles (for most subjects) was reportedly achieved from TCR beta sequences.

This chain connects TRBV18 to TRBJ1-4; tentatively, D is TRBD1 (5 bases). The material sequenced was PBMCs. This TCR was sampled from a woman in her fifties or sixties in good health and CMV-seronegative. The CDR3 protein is CASSLQGPQFATNEKLFF. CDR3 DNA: TGTGCCAGCTCACTCCAGGGTCCCCAATTTGCAACTAATGAAAAACTGTTTTTT.